This T cell receptor (beta chain) was sequenced during a study of T cells after posttransplantation cyclophosphamide. V trimming: 6 bases; J trimming: 0 bases; junction bases outside the gene matches: 10. Germline V gene lookup returns CDR1 MGHDK and CDR2 SYGVNS. There are 17 residues in the CDR3. This table comes from immunoSEQ multiplex PCR, and its TCRdb copy is limited to in-frame clones, with some not included. The sample has under 4,000 clones; around 57% are singletons. The chain is built from TRBV25-1 and TRBJ2-1; 8 bases are shared with TRBD2. Sequenced: memory CD8+ T cells sorted from blood. This receptor was taken from a woman aged 25-40 years in good health and a related stem cell transplant donor. CDR3 protein: CASSPPERGISYNEQFF. The CDR3 coding sequence is TGTGCCAGCAGCCCCCCCGAGCGGGGGATCTCCTACAATGAGCAGTTCTTC. Combining the CDR3 with reference TRBV25-1 and TRBJ2-1 gives the whole variable domain EADIYQTPRYLVIGTGKKITLECSQTMGHDKMYWYQQDPGMELHLIHYSYGVNSTEKGDLSSESTVSRIRTEHFPLTLESARPSHTSQYLCASSPPERGISYNEQFFGPGTRLTVL.